A selection of T cell receptor beta chains follows, all from one sample in a study of blood T cells in healthy people across ages. Using its own MiXCR run on the 5' RACE reads, TCRdb lists one record per CDR3 protein. The data hold approximately 780,000 distinct CDR3 sequences, with 20% to 30% observed a single time. In addition, the sample was reused for a study of T cells of mothers and their children.

The sample comprised blood. All receptors derive from a boy aged 5 to 17 in good health. Each CDR3 is given with its conserved first and last residue. The order of the fields is D gene, clone size, J gene, V gene, CDR3 protein, CDR3 DNA. A D gene is named only where the DNA matches it firmly. Clone size is given for some rows only: seen once, a few or many times, or a class if the clone is expanded.

d_call: TRBD1; clone_size: once; j_call: TRBJ2-1; v_call: TRBV13; cdr3_aa: CASSLDPGTGMSEQFF; cdr3_nt: TGTGCCAGCAGCTTAGATCCCGGGACAGGGATGAGTGAGCAGTTCTTC
d_call: NA; clone_size: NA; j_call: TRBJ2-3; v_call: TRBV20-1; cdr3_aa: CSARDLGSTDTQYF; cdr3_nt: TGCAGTGCTAGAGATCTTGGCAGCACAGATACGCAGTATTTT
d_call: NA; clone_size: few; j_call: TRBJ2-1; v_call: TRBV28; cdr3_aa: CASSLINYNEQFF; cdr3_nt: TGTGCCAGCAGTTTGATAAACTACAATGAGCAGTTCTTC
d_call: NA; clone_size: NA; j_call: TRBJ1-1; v_call: TRBV20-1; cdr3_aa: CSAPGTVNTEAFF; cdr3_nt: TGCAGTGCTCCCGGGACGGTGAACACTGAAGCTTTCTTT
d_call: NA; clone_size: few; j_call: TRBJ2-5; v_call: TRBV7-7; cdr3_aa: CASSLAGILLETQYF; cdr3_nt: TGTGCCAGCAGCTTAGCGGGGATTCTCCTAGAGACCCAGTACTTC
d_call: NA; clone_size: few; j_call: TRBJ2-7; v_call: TRBV2; cdr3_aa: CASGRDSSGEQYF; cdr3_nt: TGTGCCAGCGGGAGGGACAGCTCGGGAGAGCAGTACTTC
d_call: NA; clone_size: few; j_call: TRBJ2-7; v_call: TRBV29-1; cdr3_aa: CSFRGLVAYEQYF; cdr3_nt: TGCAGCTTCCGCGGGCTGGTCGCCTATGAGCAGTACTTC
d_call: TRBD1; clone_size: NA; j_call: TRBJ2-1; v_call: TRBV5-1; cdr3_aa: CASSLGQGSSRSLNEQFF; cdr3_nt: TGCGCCAGCAGTCTCGGACAGGGGTCGTCTCGTTCACTGAATGAGCAGTTCTTC
d_call: NA; clone_size: few; j_call: TRBJ1-1; v_call: TRBV18; cdr3_aa: CASSPQTVNTEAFF; cdr3_nt: TGTGCCAGCTCACCCCAGACCGTGAACACTGAAGCTTTCTTT
d_call: NA; clone_size: few; j_call: TRBJ1-3; v_call: TRBV6-5; cdr3_aa: CASIDSSSGNTIYF; cdr3_nt: TGTGCCAGCATAGACTCGAGCTCTGGAAACACCATATATTTT
d_call: NA; clone_size: few; j_call: TRBJ1-5; v_call: TRBV28; cdr3_aa: CASSTTFTGQPQHF; cdr3_nt: TGTGCCAGCAGTACGACCTTCACGGGGCAGCCCCAGCATTTT
d_call: TRBD2; clone_size: once; j_call: TRBJ2-4; v_call: TRBV20-1; cdr3_aa: CSAPGLAGGMDIQYF; cdr3_nt: TGCAGTGCTCCCGGACTAGCGGGGGGCATGGACATTCAGTACTTC
d_call: NA; clone_size: few; j_call: TRBJ1-4; v_call: TRBV12-3/TRBV12-4; cdr3_aa: CASSLLGRNEKLFF; cdr3_nt: TGTGCCAGCAGTTTATTAGGGAGGAATGAAAAACTGTTTTTT
d_call: TRBD2; clone_size: NA; j_call: TRBJ2-7; v_call: TRBV6-5; cdr3_aa: CASSYYSGAAYEQYF; cdr3_nt: TGTGCCAGCAGTTACTACAGCGGGGCCGCCTACGAGCAGTACTTC
d_call: TRBD1; clone_size: NA; j_call: TRBJ1-4; v_call: TRBV12-3/TRBV12-4; cdr3_aa: CASSFTGGYEKLFF; cdr3_nt: TGTGCCAGCAGTTTCACAGGGGGTTATGAAAAACTGTTTTTT
d_call: NA; clone_size: NA; j_call: TRBJ2-7; v_call: TRBV9; cdr3_aa: CASSVGGAGNYEQYF; cdr3_nt: TGTGCCAGCAGCGTTGGGGGCGCAGGGAACTACGAGCAGTACTTC
d_call: TRBD1; clone_size: few; j_call: TRBJ1-4; v_call: TRBV7-2; cdr3_aa: CASSPDRVATNEKLFF; cdr3_nt: TGTGCCAGCAGCCCAGACAGGGTGGCAACTAATGAAAAACTGTTTTTT
d_call: TRBD2; clone_size: NA; j_call: TRBJ2-5; v_call: TRBV20-1; cdr3_aa: CSAPAGAGGLDETQYF; cdr3_nt: TGCAGTGCCCCGGCAGGAGCGGGGGGGCTAGACGAGACCCAGTACTTC
d_call: TRBD2; clone_size: few; j_call: TRBJ2-3; v_call: TRBV28; cdr3_aa: CASRPRRGVGADTQYF; cdr3_nt: TGTGCCAGCAGACCCCGACGGGGGGTCGGAGCAGATACGCAGTATTTT
d_call: NA; clone_size: NA; j_call: TRBJ2-5; v_call: TRBV5-1; cdr3_aa: CASSPTGGPQETQYF; cdr3_nt: TGCGCCAGCAGTCCGACCGGGGGGCCCCAAGAGACCCAGTACTTC
d_call: NA; clone_size: few; j_call: TRBJ1-5; v_call: TRBV12-3/TRBV12-4; cdr3_aa: CASRNRRISNQPQHF; cdr3_nt: TGTGCCAGCAGAAACCGACGGATTAGCAATCAGCCCCAGCATTTT
d_call: TRBD1; clone_size: NA; j_call: TRBJ2-5; v_call: TRBV7-6; cdr3_aa: CASSSPLPGQGLETQYF; cdr3_nt: TGTGCCAGCAGCAGCCCCCTACCCGGACAGGGGTTAGAGACCCAGTACTTC
d_call: NA; clone_size: few; j_call: TRBJ2-7; v_call: TRBV28; cdr3_aa: CASNSGQYEQYF; cdr3_nt: TGTGCCAGCAACTCTGGACAGTACGAGCAGTACTTC